One and the same sample provided the 14 T cell receptor beta chains below, sequenced in a study of human T cells and chemical hapten exposure. Time point noted: patch test 2, 6 weeks after DPC sensitization. Treatment of the sample: therapeutic diphenylcyclopropenone sensitization with weekly scalp DPC. TCRdb reanalysed the RACE reads using MiXCR and keeps one entry per CDR3 protein. Here the sample spans 20,000 to 30,000 distinct CDR3 sequences, around a tenth being singletons. The material sequenced was whole blood, taken in connection with sensitization to the hapten diphenylcyclopropenone (DPC). The receptors here all came from a man younger than 40 with alopecia areata. Some clones in this sample may be carry-over from other donors' samples.

This clonotype was recorded many times. J is TRBJ1-1 and V is TRBV2; D uncertain. This CDR3 spans 12 amino acids. Between the trimmed V and J ends, which lost 5 bases and 6 bases, there was a span of 10 bases. Germline CDR1 SNHLY, CDR2 FYNNEI. The CDR3 coding sequence is TGTGCCAGCAGTCCTCTAAGGGCTGAAGCTTTCTTT. It codes for CASSPLRAEAFF. Full variable domain (remainder filled in from reference TRBV2 and TRBJ1-1): EPEVTQTPSHQVTQMGQEVILRCVPISNHLYFYWYRQILGQKVEFLVSFYNNEISEKSEIFDDQFSVERPDGSNFTLKIRSTKLEDSAMYFCASSPLRAEAFFGQGTRLTVV.

This clonotype was counted only a few times. This rearrangement joins TRBV10-2 to TRBJ2-7; possibly TRBD1 or TRBD2 for D (7 bases each). The CDR3 length is 13 residues. V lost 1 base and J 8 bases, leaving 12 bases between the germline ends. Germline V gene data show CDR1 as WSHSY and CDR2 as SAAADI. CDR3 protein: CASSEYQGGKQYF. The CDR3 DNA sequence: TGCGCCAGCAGTGAGTACCAGGGGGGGAAGCAGTACTTC.

This clonotype was counted at least ten times. The chain is built from TRBV6-5 and TRBJ2-5; D is uncertain. The CDR3 consists of 12 residues. The V and J ends lost 4 bases and 5 bases respectively, with 8 bases between them. CDR1 is MNHEY and CDR2 is SVGAGI in the germline V gene. The CDR3 DNA reads TGTGCCAGCAGTTCGGACGGGGAGACCCAGTACTTC. Encoded protein: CASSSDGETQYF.

There are a few counts of this clonotype. The chain couples TRBV4-3 to TRBJ2-3; D unclear. Germline values: CDR1 LGHNA, CDR2 YSLEER. V was shortened by 0 bases and J by 5 bases, with 6 bases between the two germline ends. The CDR3 is 13 amino acids. The CDR3 loop is CASSQDLGDTQYF. CDR3 coding DNA: TGCGCCAGCAGCCAAGATCTGGGAGATACGCAGTATTTT.

There are many counts of this clonotype. The chain carries TRBV18 and TRBJ1-2, with a weak D call TRBD1 (6 bases). Per the germline V gene, CDR1 is KGHSH and CDR2 is LQKENI. The CDR3 has 15 residues. The V end was cut by 3 bases, the J end by 0 bases, with 11 bases between. The CDR3 is CASSPTGTTNYGYTF. The CDR3 bases are TGTGCCAGCTCACCTACCGGGACAACTAACTATGGCTACACCTTC. The whole variable domain, remainder taken from reference TRBV18 and TRBJ1-2, is NAGVMQNPRHLVRRRGQEARLRCSPMKGHSHVYWYRQLPEEGLKFMVYLQKENIIDESGMPKERFSAEFPKEGPSILRIQQVVRGDSAAYFCASSPTGTTNYGYTFGSGTRLTVV.

This clonotype was observed at least ten times. V gene TRBV25-1 combines with J gene TRBJ1-4; 9 nucleotides match TRBD1. V lost 3 bases and J lost 6; bases outside the gene matches: 8. The length of the CDR3 is 16 residues. The V gene's germline CDR1 is MGHDK and CDR2 SYGVNS. The CDR3 here is CASSDPSGTGYEKLFF. The DNA for the CDR3 is TGTGCCAGCAGTGACCCTTCCGGGACAGGGTATGAAAAACTGTTTTTT.

The sample holds many counts of this clonotype. The chain is built from TRBV7-2 and TRBJ2-5; 9 bases map to TRBD1. The ends lost 3 bases at V and 5 bases at J; junction bases unmatched: 4. The CDR3 is made up of 14 amino acids. Germline-derived CDR1 and CDR2 are SGHTA and FQGNSA. The CDR3 sequence: CASSFTGGAETQYF. In nucleotides, the CDR3 is TGTGCCAGCAGCTTTACAGGGGGCGCGGAGACCCAGTACTTC.

Many counts were recorded for this clonotype. The chain uses TRBV7-9 and TRBJ2-2, with 7 bases fitting TRBD1. The J segment lost 1 base and the V segment lost 10 bases, leaving 9 bases of the junction unmatched. Germline V gene sequence: CDR1 SEHNR, CDR2 FQNEAQ (reference sequence). CDR3 length equals 15 residues. The CDR3 region is CAIGTTGVNTGELFF. The CDR3 DNA sequence: TGTGCCATCGGAACCACAGGGGTGAACACCGGGGAGCTGTTTTTT.

This chain joins TRBV29-1 and TRBJ2-5; maybe TRBD2 (6 bases). There are 11 residues in the CDR3. Germline loops: CDR1 SQVTM, CDR2 ANQGSEA. V dropped 5 bases and J dropped 4 bases, with 8 bases sitting between them. DNA for the CDR3: TGCAGCGTTCTGGGGGGAGAGACCCAGTACTTC. This codes for CSVLGGETQYF.

This clonotype was recorded many times. V and J are TRBV3-1 and TRBJ1-5; D is ambiguous. CDR1 is LGHDT, CDR2 YNNKEL, per germline (reference sequence). The CDR3 spans 12 residues. V dropped 3 bases and J dropped 4 bases, with 4 bases sitting between them. For the CDR3, the DNA is TGTGCCAGCAGCCAGGGGAATCAGCCCCAGCATTTT. Translated: CASSQGNQPQHF.

This clonotype was observed at least ten times. V is TRBV18 and J is TRBJ1-2, with 7 bases identical to TRBD1. Germline values: CDR1 KGHSH, CDR2 LQKENI. The CDR3 spans 15 residues. J lost 2 bases, V lost 0 bases, and 3 bases had no gene match. The CDR3 DNA is TGTGCCAGCTCACCACCGTACAGGGGCAACTATGGCTACACCTTC. Protein sequence: CASSPPYRGNYGYTF. The full variable domain, with the rest looked up from reference TRBV18 and TRBJ1-2, is NAGVMQNPRHLVRRRGQEARLRCSPMKGHSHVYWYRQLPEEGLKFMVYLQKENIIDESGMPKERFSAEFPKEGPSILRIQQVVRGDSAAYFCASSPPYRGNYGYTFGSGTRLTVV.

As concerns this clonotype: This may come from a read error, since a much larger clone is one base off. The V gene is TRBV27, the J gene TRBJ1-4; D uncertain. V lost 5 bases, J lost 4 bases, and 8 bases lay in between. CDR1 is MNHEY and CDR2 is SMNVEV in the germline V gene (reference sequence). This CDR3 has 13 amino acids. The CDR3 nucleotides read TGTGCCAGCAGTGTCGACAATAATGAAAAACTGTTTTTT. Protein product: CASSVDNNEKLFF.

This clonotype occurred a few times. The chain joins TRBV20-1 to TRBJ2-3, with 9 nucleotides matching TRBD2. CDR1 is DFQATT, CDR2 SNEGSKA, per germline (reference sequence). The CDR3 runs 15 residues. The CDR3: CSAPAGGRVEDTQYF. CDR3 bases: TGCAGCGCCCCCGCGGGGGGGAGGGTGGAAGATACGCAGTATTTT.

This clonotype came up many times. The chain couples TRBV19 to TRBJ2-2; 8 bases fit TRBD1. The CDR3 has 13 amino acids. Germline V gives CDR1 LNHDA, CDR2 SQIVND (reference sequence). The junction had 6 bases not matched to a gene; V was cut back by 9 bases and J by 6 bases. The CDR3 DNA is TGTGCCAGCAGACAGGGGTTGTCCGGGGAGCTGTTTTTT. It codes for CASRQGLSGELFF.